The subject of this entry is one TCR beta chain. Which antigen it targets is not known. The record has no base qualities; no much larger clone is one base away. Peripheral blood CD8+ and CD4+ T cells from healthy donors, Susac syndrome patients and multiple sclerosis patients were profiled by high-throughput TCR beta sequencing. Treatment-naive patients with stable or active relapsing-remitting disease fulfilling revised McDonald criteria were used as multiple sclerosis controls. CD8+ TEMRA cells were enriched by FACS, while bulk CD8+ and CD4+ T cells were purified by magnetic negative isolation. Blood was collected in EDTA tubes and processed within 24 hours, with PBMCs isolated through density gradient centrifugation. PBMCs intended for TCR sequencing were cryopreserved in liquid nitrogen and thawed later in a water bath at 37 degrees C. The sorted or isolated CD4+, CD8+ and CD8+ TEMRA cells had a purity of 90% or higher.

CDR1 and CDR2, per the germline V gene (reference sequence), are DFQATT and SNEGSKA. From the cysteine up to the phenylalanine, the CDR3 has a length of 15 residues. Solely the CDR3 DNA is kept, with 45 bases framed from the first base. V lost 0 bases and J lost 0 bases, and the count of bases not matched to a germline gene is 2. The data were taken from a study of CD8 T cells in Susac syndrome (dated by TCRdb to the late 2010s). Regarding the research as a whole: Repertoire sequencing was used to test whether CD8+ T cell activation and differentiation in Susac syndrome was antigen driven.

Results the study describes overall, beyond this receptor: The number of individuals in the TCR sequencing and HLA analysis was acknowledged as relatively small.

RNA was extracted using the RNeasy kit, and about 0.45 to 1 ug of the RNA was reverse transcribed with random hexamers. The immunoSEQ multiplex PCR assay, covering 54 Vbeta and 13 Jbeta segments, was used to amplify TCR beta CDR3 regions. PCR amplification bias was corrected using a synthetic template baseline for primer optimization and computational correction. Concerning the study's data processing: Reads were annotated to V, D and J genes according to IMGT and were analyzed with immunoSEQ Analyzer, with only productive sequences retained. To calculate clonality, Shannon entropy was normalized by log2 of the number of productive unique sequences and then subtracted from one. Public and private clones were assessed among the 100 most prevalent clones of each patient and control. Susac-specific clones were defined as absent from healthy and MS cohorts, over a thousand published viral clones and other ImmuneACCESS disease sequences. TCRdb reprocessed the public reads (quality trimming at Q25 with fastp, clone calling with MiXCR) and kept in-frame beta chains. Each entry is one CDR3 protein sequence, shown with its most common DNA and genes. It is TCRdb's table, rather than the study itself, that gives the V and J calls and clone size. This sample holds 140,000 or so distinct CDR3 sequences; approximately 95% were observed only once. The top ten clones comprise about 0.11% of the sample.

The source is a human donor with multiple sclerosis. This chain joins TRBV20-1 to TRBJ2-7; the central 10 bases match TRBD2. Sequenced input: CD4+ T cells from PBMCs. The DNA sequence is TGCAGTGCTAGAGAGAGCGGGAGGGTCTCCTACGAGCAGTACTTC. Translation gives CSARESGRVSYEQYF.